The rows below give T cell receptor beta chains drawn from one sample of a study of cytotoxic CD8 clonotypes in ibrutinib-treated CLL. Data came from immunoSEQ multiplex PCR; TCRdb stores just in-frame clones and leaves some out. This table has approximately 340,000 clones, 60% to 80% appearing once. Sequenced here: PBMCs, sampled after 36 months of ibrutinib treatment. The receptors derive from a human donor with chronic lymphocytic leukemia. Both conserved end residues are part of each CDR3. The D gene is left open where the match is weak. The size entry is marked missing in some rows and otherwise reads once, few, many or a size class.

TRBJ1-3 TRBD1 . TRBV7-2 TGTGCCAGCGCCTGGGACAGCTCTGGAAACACCATATATTTT CASAWDSSGNTIYF
TRBJ2-2 . few TRBV11-3 TGTGCCAGCAGCGCACGACTGACCGGGGAGCTGTTTTTT CASSARLTGELFF
TRBJ2-3 . once TRBV19 TGTGCCAGTAGTATAGATGGCGGCCGCACAGATACGCAGTATTTT CASSIDGGRTDTQYF
TRBJ2-2 TRBD1 few TRBV29-1 TGCAGCGCCTCGGCGGACAGGGGGAACACCGGGGAGCTGTTTTTT CSASADRGNTGELFF
TRBJ2-3 . . TRBV11-3 TGTGCCAGCAGCTTAACCGGGCGGAGGGCAGATACGCAGTATTTT CASSLTGRRADTQYF
TRBJ2-6 TRBD1 . TRBV27 TGTGCCAGCAGTCCGCTCGGGACAGGGTATCACTCTGGGGCCAACGTCCTGACTTTC CASSPLGTGYHSGANVLTF
TRBJ2-5 . . TRBV7-6 TGTGCCAGCAGCCGTTGGGGCAGCCAAGAGACCCAGTACTTC CASSRWGSQETQYF
TRBJ2-7 . few TRBV5-1 TGCGCCAGCAGCTTGCGAGTGGGGTCCTACGAGCAGTACTTC CASSLRVGSYEQYF
TRBJ2-5 . . TRBV14 TGTGCCAGCAGCCTCCAAGAGACCCAGTACTTC CASSLQETQYF
TRBJ2-6 TRBD2 . TRBV5-1 TGCGCCAGCAGCGCGAGAGGACTAGCGGGGGGAACTGGGGCCAACGTCCTGACTTTC CASSARGLAGGTGANVLTF
TRBJ2-7 TRBD1 . TRBV6-5 TGTGCCAGCAGTTACTCCGGACAGGGGGACTACGAGCAGTACTTC CASSYSGQGDYEQYF
TRBJ2-1 . few TRBV9 TGTGCCAGCAGCGTAGGAACGTTGTGGGGCCACAATGAGCAGTTCTTC CASSVGTLWGHNEQFF